The 5 T cell receptor beta chains below come from one sample, sequenced in a study of cytomegalovirus exposure and HLA in healthy donors. Method: immunoSEQ multiplex PCR; TCRdb's copy keeps in-frame clones and lacks some. The table has roughly 98,000 clones, roughly 85% seen once. The sequenced sample was PBMCs. The receptors were gathered from a woman aged 25 to 39 in good health and CMV-seronegative.

J is TRBJ2-1 and V is TRBV6-5; TRBD2 matches 8 bases. With 0 bases clipped from V and 5 bases from J, the junction kept 3 bases outside the gene matches. Germline loops: CDR1 MNHEY, CDR2 SVGAGI. The CDR3 covers 15 residues. The DNA of the CDR3 is TGTGCCAGCAGTTACTCAACTAGCGGCAACAATGAGCAGTTCTTC. Translation gives CASSYSTSGNNEQFF.

The rearrangement uses TRBV27 and TRBJ2-7; perhaps TRBD1 as D (5 bases). Germline V gene sequence: CDR1 MNHEY, CDR2 SMNVEV (reference sequence). This CDR3 has 16 residues. V lost 2 bases and J lost 1, with 15 bases in between. The CDR3 DNA is TGTGCCAGCAGTTTAGGCCACCCGGACATTTCCTACGAGCAGTACTTC. Translation: CASSLGHPDISYEQYF.

V and J are TRBV9 and TRBJ1-2; perhaps TRBD1 as D (5 bases). The CDR3 is made up of 14 amino acids. The V end was cut by 4 bases, the J end by 8 bases, with 18 bases between. Germline V gene sequence: CDR1 SGDLS, CDR2 YYNGEE. CDR3 DNA: TGTGCCAGCAGCCCATCGGACACATTGGGGGGCTACACCTTC. Amino acids: CASSPSDTLGGYTF.

The chain is built from TRBV21-1 and TRBJ2-5; the table names TRBD2, a call not compared with the DNA. TRBV21-1 is tagged as a pseudogene. There are 17 residues in the CDR3. The CDR3 protein is CASSKAWWREGSETQYF. CDR3 coding DNA: TGTGCCAGCAGCAAAGCCTGGTGGAGGGAGGGCAGCGAGACCCAGTACTTC.

This sequence joins TRBV10-3 and TRBJ2-2; 7 bases fit TRBD1. The germline CDR1 and CDR2 sequences are ENHRY and SYGVKD. The V segment lost 5 bases and the J segment 1 base; nucleotides outside the gene matches: 7. This CDR3 has 16 residues. The CDR3 loop reads CAISSNRGRNTGELFF. The CDR3 DNA follows: TGTGCCATCAGTAGCAACAGGGGTCGGAACACCGGGGAGCTGTTTTTT.